This T cell receptor (beta chain) comes out of a study of identical twins. Study observations and caveats: Models came in too low on out-of-frame TCR alpha sharing in monozygotic twins. Out-of-frame alpha sequences shared by twins showed excess low generation probability. There were fewer insertions in abundant cord blood beta clonotypes, but memory repertoires showed no such pattern. Twins shared beta out-of-frame sequences in excess, but this excess was weaker.

In regard to this clonotype: What it binds is not known.

TCRdb reprocessed the 5' RACE reads via MiXCR and lists one record per CDR3 protein. The sample contains 250,000 or so distinct CDR3 sequences, about 9% of which appear only once. The CDR3 covers 16 residues. Per the germline V gene, CDR1 is SGHTA and CDR2 is FQGNSA. V was trimmed by 2 bases and J by 1 base, leaving 14 bases between them. These same records also appear under a second study, on yellow fever vaccine responses in identical twins.

Sequencing used CD8+ T cells sorted from blood. This chain uses TRBV7-2 with TRBJ2-5; perhaps TRBD1 as D (5 bases). The source is a woman aged 18-29 years in good health. Here the CDR3 reads CASSLSPGITQETQYF. The CDR3 coding sequence is TGTGCCAGCAGCTTATCTCCAGGGATAACCCAAGAGACCCAGTACTTC.